This T cell receptor beta chain comes out of a study of T cells after yellow fever vaccination. Study background: Fractions of limited cellularity were prepared by means of SMART-Seq v4 Ultra Low Input. Study findings and constraints: Bulk-population clonotypes that are abundant could appear as contaminants in FACS-sorted repertoires. Post-booster repertoires contained most primary-vaccination clones again (about 95% CD4, approximately 88% CD8).

Comments on this clonotype: As yet, its antigen is unknown.

TCRdb analysed the 5' RACE reads with MiXCR anew, one entry per CDR3 protein. The table shows under 700,000 distinct CDR3 sequences, with around 16% occurring only once. Sequenced here: PBMCs, sampled 5 days after the first yellow fever vaccination. This receptor was taken from a man in his late teens or twenties who received the YFV17D yellow fever vaccine.

The CDR3 DNA follows: TGTGCCATCAACCCAGGGGGCGCTTCCGGGGAGCTGTTTTTT. Its protein product is CAINPGGASGELFF. J is TRBJ2-2 and V is TRBV10-3; 8 bases fit TRBD1. The trim removed 7 bases at V and 6 bases at J, leaving 7 bases unmatched. This CDR3 region has 14 residues. CDR1 is ENHRY, CDR2 SYGVKD, per germline.